This T cell receptor (beta chain) was recovered during a study of tissue T cells after allogeneic stem cell transplantation (dated by TCRdb to the early 2020s). Background for the entire study: All GVHD patients received grafts from donors, several unmodified and three CD34-selected to deplete T cells. If a tissue had multiple samples, a pathologist reviewed H&E sections so that samples with histologically apparent lymphocytes got priority for sequencing. The study profiled TCR beta repertoires across many tissues from research autopsies of patients with and without GVHD, plus mouse models of GVHD. The human arm was conducted as a prospective observational study, and neither blinding nor randomization was performed. Here is what the overall study found, with its caveats: Only a few T cell clones appeared in more than one patient, yet motif-based clustering showed tissue-specific repertoire signatures that were shared between patients. Within patients, how anatomically similar tissues were was a major factor shaping TCR repertoire composition, regardless of disease or transplant status. A small and clinically heterogeneous patient cohort was studied, and sampling depth was acknowledged as a limitation. In both patients and mice, T cells from blood and spleen covered only a limited part of the TCR repertoire found in tissues. Which tissue TCRs were alloreactive or antigen-specific was not determined in the study, and some clones might have been persisting host cells.

The intended sense of this specimen's time point label: human tissue collected at research (rapid) autopsy. Over a roughly three-year period, seven or eight adult allo-HCT recipients with steroid-refractory GVHD were prospectively enrolled in a research-autopsy study. Gastrointestinal GVHD was present in all GVHD patients, each of whom received several lines of GVHD-directed therapy, and 5 or 6 of these patients also had skin involvement. After a median post-mortem interval of approximately 9.7 hours, autopsy tissues were collected, including GI sites from esophagus to rectum, liver, skin, and lymphoid organs such as spleen. Autopsy specimens were bisected, with one portion flash-frozen in liquid nitrogen and the remainder formalin-fixed, and GI outer muscle layers were removed. To extract genomic DNA from frozen tissues, either the Mag-Bind Blood & Tissue DNA HDQ 96 Kit on a Chemagic 360 or the DNeasy Blood & Tissue Kit was used. Extracted DNA was further purified with the Genomic DNA Clean & Concentrator-25 kit because of concern about red blood cell contamination.

Compared with germline, V lacks 3 bases and J lacks 6 bases; bases without a gene match: 3. CDR1 and CDR2 (LGHDT, YNNKEL) derive from the germline V gene (reference sequence). The CDR3 numbers 14 residues from cysteine through phenylalanine. Of all the DNA, just the CDR3 is kept, 42 bases in frame from base 1. A word on this clone: Its antigen target is currently unknown. Qualities for individual bases were not recorded, and no much larger clone is one base off.

Libraries came from the immunoSEQ multiplex PCR assay. TCRbeta CDR3 sequencing was done by Adaptive Biotechnologies at survey depth, reporting CDR3 sequences, V/J genes, productive frequency and template counts. TCR beta CDR3 regions were amplified from genomic DNA rather than RNA. Regarding the original processing steps: Jensen-Shannon divergence served to quantify pairwise repertoire overlap between tissues, with 0 meaning identical and 1 meaning complete divergence. Tissues were grouped by single-linkage agglomerative hierarchical clustering of pairwise JSD values, and the clustering results were shown as dendrograms. GLIPH2 was run on all patient samples with simulation_depth 1000, kmer_min_depth 3, cdr3_length_cutoff 8, keeping groups with more than two unique CDR3s. A standardized tissue-overlap score was generated by extrapolating Jaccard GLIPH-group overlap across patients to a standard repertoire size of 1000 clones. To look at how diversity was associated with clinical or experimental variables, linear mixed-effect models were used, with tissue treated as a fixed effect and individual treated as a random effect. The table comes from immuneACCESS by way of TCRdb, which keeps in-frame sequences with V and J called. Part of the clones is missing from these tables; in studies checked, under half for an unresolved V gene and the rest for unknown reasons. V, J and clone size are those of that table, while D and trimming were read from the DNA. The sample includes some 390 clones, with 60% to 85% observed a single time. The ten largest make up approximately 24% of the sample.

The TCR sequence derives from a female patient between 40 and 69 years old with steroid-refractory graft-versus-host disease after an allogeneic stem cell transplant. In patients who had a transplant, some T cells may come from the graft donor. The rearranged segments are TRBV3-1 (or the pseudogene TRBV3-2) and TRBJ2-1, and 9 bases in between align with TRBD2. Material: jejunal tissue, obtained at autopsy. The DNA sequence is TGTGCCAGCAGCCAGCGGGAGGGGGGCAATGAGCAGTTCTTC. It is translated as CASSQREGGNEQFF.